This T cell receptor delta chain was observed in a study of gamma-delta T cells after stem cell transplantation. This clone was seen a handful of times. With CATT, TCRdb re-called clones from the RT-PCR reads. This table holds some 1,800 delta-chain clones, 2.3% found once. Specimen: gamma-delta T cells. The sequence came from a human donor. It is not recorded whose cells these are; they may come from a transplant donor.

CDR3 residues: CACDTIRPPGGGLRGTDKLIF. DNA of the CDR3: TGTGCCTGTGACACGATTCGCCCGCCTGGTGGGGGACTCCGGGGGACCGATAAACTCATCTTT. The chain is built from TRDV2 and TRDJ1; 7 positions match TRDD3. V trimming: 1 base; J trimming: 2 bases; junction bases outside the gene matches: 24. The CDR3 covers 21 residues. Germline V gene lookup returns CDR1 GEAIGNYY and CDR2 EKD.